Below, 27 T cell receptor beta chains from the same sample are listed, as sequenced in a study of metastatic and nonmetastatic thyroid tumors. MiXCR re-clonotyped the PCR reads for TCRdb. The profile shows around 15,000 clones, about 23% of them singletons. All patients reached thyroid surgery having received no treatment beforehand. Material for sequencing was tumor tissue. Receptors originate from a female donor with papillary thyroid cancer or a benign thyroid nodule (not recorded which). Some clones in this sample may be carry-over from other donors' samples.

The rearrangement links TRBV13 to TRBJ2-2; D perhaps matches TRBD2 (5 bases). The CDR3 is 16 amino acids. CDR1 is PRHDT, CDR2 FYEKMQ, per germline (reference sequence). V lost 3 bases, J lost 4 bases, and 15 bases lay in between. The CDR3 DNA reads TGTGCCAGCAGCTTTAGCCGCGGGTTGGGCACCGGGGAGCTGTTTTTT. Encoded protein: CASSFSRGLGTGELFF. The full variable domain, with the rest looked up from reference TRBV13 and TRBJ2-2, is AAGVIQSPRHLIKEKRETATLKCYPIPRHDTVYWYQQGPGQDPQFLISFYEKMQSDKGSIPDRFSAQQFSDYHSELNMSSLELGDSALYFCASSFSRGLGTGELFFGEGSRLTVL.

At least ten counts were recorded for this clone. With a much larger clone just one base away, this may be a read error. The V and J genes are TRBV15 and TRBJ1-2; the D is unclear. Germline V gene lookup returns CDR1 LNHNV and CDR2 YYDKDF (reference sequence). This CDR3 comprises 14 residues. The CDR3 region has the DNA TGTGCCACCAGCAGAGAGTCGGGTATGAATGGCTGCACCTTC. Encoded protein: CATSRESGMNGCTF.

As to this clone: Lacking the conserved final phenylalanine or tryptophan, this CDR3 likely reflects a read error. The J gene is TRBJ1-2, the V gene TRBV27, with D maybe TRBD1 (5 bases). This CDR3 spans 14 amino acids. Germline values: CDR1 MNHEY, CDR2 SMNVEV (reference sequence). The CDR3, as DNA: TGTGACAGCAGTCCCCGGGGGTGGGCCTATGGCTACACCTTA. Residues: CDSSPRGWAYGYTL.

The chain uses TRBV7-9 and TRBJ1-2; D unclear. This CDR3 is 14 amino acids long. Germline assignment: CDR1 SEHNR and CDR2 FQNEAQ (reference sequence). V was trimmed by 4 bases and J by 0 bases, leaving 9 bases between them. The CDR3 protein is CASSSSGANYGYTF. The CDR3 nucleotides read TGTGCCAGCAGCTCAAGCGGGGCTAACTATGGCTACACCTTC.

This clone was observed a handful of times. V and J are TRBV11-2 and TRBJ2-7; 9 bases agree with TRBD2. CDR1 and CDR2 (germline): SGHAT, FQNNGV. Trimming took 2 bases from V and 2 from J; bases not matched to a gene: 7. The CDR3 spans 16 residues. The CDR3 nucleotides read TGTGCCAGCAGCTTATGTCTAGCGGGATCCGCCTACGAGCAGTACTTC. This codes for CASSLCLAGSAYEQYF.

This clone was detected many times. CDR3 loop: CASLQGQGYTEAFF. DNA for the CDR3: TGTGCCAGCTTACAGGGACAGGGTTACACTGAAGCTTTCTTT. The V and J genes are TRBV18 and TRBJ1-1; 9 bases are shared with TRBD1. The CDR3 length is 14 residues. Per germline, CDR1 KGHSH and CDR2 LQKENI. After removal of 7 bases from V and 3 bases from J, the junction contained 6 bases not matched to a gene.

Within the sample, this clone is medium-sized. The CDR3 DNA is TGTGCCAGCAGTGAAGGACAGGGGCCAGATACGCAGTATTTT. Amino acids: CASSEGQGPDTQYF. The gene calls are TRBV6-1 and TRBJ2-3; 8 bases fit TRBD1. This CDR3 is built from 14 residues. Germline values: CDR1 MNHNS, CDR2 SASEGT. With 1 base clipped from V and 4 bases from J, the junction kept 1 base outside the gene matches.

The rearrangement uses TRBV13 and TRBJ2-2; 7 bases map to TRBD2. Germline loops: CDR1 PRHDT, CDR2 FYEKMQ (reference sequence). V trimming: 5 bases; J trimming: 0 bases; junction bases outside the gene matches: 18. The CDR3 consists of 20 residues. The CDR3 loop is CASSPSKVAGEAANTGELFF. The CDR3, as DNA: TGTGCCAGCAGCCCGTCGAAGGTGGCGGGAGAGGCTGCGAACACCGGGGAGCTGTTTTTT.

Turning to this clone: The sample contains more than one DNA sequence encoding this CDR3. The rearrangement links TRBV6-1 to TRBJ2-7, with 8 bases fitting TRBD2. The CDR3 runs 14 residues. Germline lookup yields CDR1 MNHNS and CDR2 SASEGT. The V segment lost 7 bases and the J segment 2 bases; nucleotides outside the gene matches: 7. The CDR3 protein is CASKGSGGPYEQYF. The CDR3, as DNA: TGTGCCAGCAAGGGTTCGGGAGGGCCCTACGAGCAGTACTTC.

This clone has a handful of counts. A read error may account for a junction end that differs from germline. The V call is TRBV12-3 or TRBV12-4, the J call TRBJ2-1; D tentatively reads TRBD1 or TRBD2 (5 bases each). CDR3 size: 14 residues. CDR3 nucleotides: TGTGCCAGCAGTCCGGGGACGGCCACAAAGGAGAAGTTGTTC. Translating gives CASSPGTATKEKLF.

By sample share, this clone is medium-sized. The J gene is TRBJ2-1, the V gene TRBV24-1, with 12 nucleotides matching TRBD2. There are 15 residues in the CDR3. V trimming: 5 bases; J trimming: 2 bases; junction bases outside the gene matches: 0. Germline values: CDR1 KGHDR, CDR2 SFDVKD. The CDR3 spells CATSASGRAYNEQFF. In nucleotides, the CDR3 is TGTGCCACCAGTGCTAGCGGGAGGGCCTACAATGAGCAGTTCTTC.

This clone has ten or more counts. The rearrangement joins TRBV18 to TRBJ1-3, with unresolved D. Germline assignment: CDR1 KGHSH and CDR2 LQKENI. V lost 5 bases and J 0 bases, leaving 17 bases between the germline ends. This CDR3 region has 17 residues. The CDR3 sequence: CASSGAGGIGSGNTIYF. CDR3 DNA: TGTGCCAGCTCAGGCGCCGGAGGGATCGGCTCTGGAAACACCATATATTTT. The complete variable domain, with remaining parts taken from reference TRBV18 and TRBJ1-3, reads NAGVMQNPRHLVRRRGQEARLRCSPMKGHSHVYWYRQLPEEGLKFMVYLQKENIIDESGMPKERFSAEFPKEGPSILRIQQVVRGDSAAYFCASSGAGGIGSGNTIYFGEGSWLTVV.

V gene TRBV5-6 combines with J gene TRBJ2-1, with 8 bases identical to TRBD2. J gave up 4 bases and V 4 bases, and 1 base lay outside the gene matches. This CDR3 spans 13 amino acids. The germline CDR1 and CDR2 sequences are SGHDT and YYEEEE. CDR3 nucleotides: TGTGCCAGCAGCCGCGGGAGGTACAATGAGCAGTTCTTC. Its protein is CASSRGRYNEQFF.

This clone showed up many times. In DNA form, the CDR3 reads TGTGCCAGCAGACTAGCGGAATACACAGATACGCAGTATTTT. This sequence encodes CASRLAEYTDTQYF. The J gene is TRBJ2-3, the V gene TRBV3-1; 8 bases map to TRBD2. Germline V CDR1 and CDR2: LGHDT, YNNKEL (reference sequence). With 6 bases clipped from V and 2 bases from J, the junction kept 4 bases outside the gene matches. The length of the CDR3 is 14 residues.

V usage is TRBV20-1 and J usage is TRBJ1-2, with D maybe TRBD1 (5 bases). The CDR3 contains 14 residues. Trimming cost V 6 bases and J 4 bases, with 18 bases left between them. Per the germline V gene, CDR1 is DFQATT and CDR2 is SNEGSKA (reference sequence). The DNA of the CDR3 is TGCAGTGCCCCGAAGGTCGACAGACTCTATGGCTACACCTTC. This codes for CSAPKVDRLYGYTF.

This clone was recorded at least ten times. The chain combines TRBV12-3 or TRBV12-4 with TRBJ2-3, with D perhaps TRBD1 or TRBD2 (5 bases each). The V end lost 5 bases, the J end lost 0 bases, and 9 bases lay between the germline ends. This CDR3 has 14 amino acids. The CDR3 loop is CASSLGTSTDTQYF. In DNA form, the CDR3 reads TGTGCCAGCAGTCTAGGGACCAGCACAGATACGCAGTATTTT.

This chain connects TRBV7-3 to TRBJ1-5; D is unclear. Germline CDR1 reads SGHTA; CDR2 reads FQGTGA. V was trimmed by 0 bases and J by 6 bases, leaving 6 bases between them. The CDR3 loop spans 13 amino acids. The CDR3, as DNA: TGTGCCAGCAGCTTAACCAAGGCTCAGCCCCAGCATTTT. This encodes CASSLTKAQPQHF.

By sample share, this clone is medium-sized (0.01 to 0.1%). The chain couples TRBV6-5 to TRBJ2-1; perhaps TRBD1 as D (5 bases). This CDR3 region has 17 residues. CDR1 is MNHEY, CDR2 SVGAGI, per germline. Between the trimmed V and J ends, which lost 0 bases and 0 bases, there was a span of 12 bases. CDR3 DNA sequence: TGTGCCAGCAGTTACTCAAGGGGTCCCAGCTCCTACAATGAGCAGTTCTTC. The encoded protein is CASSYSRGPSSYNEQFF.

For this clone: A read error is possible here, since a much larger clone lies one base away. In the same sample, other DNA sequences code for this CDR3. The genes are TRBV3-1 and TRBJ2-1; 13 nucleotides agree with TRBD2. Germline V CDR1 and CDR2: LGHDT, YNNKEL (reference sequence). Trimming cost V 4 bases and J 2 bases; bases outside gene matches: 11. This CDR3 has 19 residues. The CDR3 bases are TGTGCCAGCAGCCCCTACGGGACTAGCGGGAACCACCCCTACAATGAGCAGTTCTTC. Translated, it gives CASSPYGTSGNHPYNEQFF.

J is TRBJ1-2 and V is TRBV5-1; 9 positions agree with TRBD1. Germline CDR1 reads SGHRS; CDR2 reads YFSETQ. This CDR3 has 14 amino acids. Trimming removed 3 bases from V and 4 bases from J; junction bases left unmatched: 4. CDR3 DNA sequence: TGCGCCAGCAGCTGGGACAGGGCGGGCTATGGCTACACCTTC. Amino acid sequence: CASSWDRAGYGYTF.

The V gene is TRBV4-1, the J gene TRBJ2-1; TRBD2 agrees at 12 bases. Unmatched junction bases numbered 7, after V lost 4 bases and J lost 3 bases. Germline loops: CDR1 MGHRA, CDR2 YSYEKL. The length of the CDR3 is 17 residues. The CDR3: CASSPRTSGNIYNEQFF. The CDR3 region has the DNA TGCGCCAGCAGCCCACGGACTAGCGGGAACATCTACAATGAGCAGTTCTTC.

This clone came up many times. The chain combines TRBV4-1 with TRBJ1-1, with 7 bases fitting TRBD1. This CDR3 has 15 residues. Germline V gene data show CDR1 as MGHRA and CDR2 as YSYEKL. V was pared by 4 bases and J by 3 bases, with 8 bases of the junction left unmatched. This CDR3 reads CASSRRQGKDTEAFF. The CDR3 DNA follows: TGCGCCAGCAGCCGCCGACAGGGAAAGGACACTGAAGCTTTCTTT.

The chain joins TRBV6-1 to TRBJ1-1; D is perhaps TRBD1 (6 bases). The ends were cut back, 7 bases at V and 5 bases at J, with 14 bases in the middle. The germline V gene has CDR1 MNHNS and CDR2 SASEGT. This CDR3 contains 13 residues. The CDR3: CASTQGGRTEAFF. For the CDR3, the DNA is TGTGCCAGCACACAAGGGGGGCGAACTGAAGCTTTCTTT.

This clone was counted a few times. The chain carries TRBV28 and TRBJ2-3; D is possibly TRBD1 or TRBD2 (5 bases each). Trimming stripped 6 bases from V and 0 bases from J, with 7 bases between. Germline V lookup: CDR1 MDHEN, CDR2 SYDVKM. This CDR3 spans 13 amino acids. DNA of the CDR3: TGTGCCAGCAGATGGGACAGCACAGATACGCAGTATTTT. It translates to CASRWDSTDTQYF.

Many counts were recorded for this clone. This sequence joins TRBV5-1 and TRBJ1-4; D uncertain. This CDR3 has 15 amino acids. Germline assignment: CDR1 SGHRS and CDR2 YFSETQ. The germline V and J ends were trimmed by 4 bases and 0 bases, with 10 bases remaining between them. CDR3 in DNA: TGCGCCAGCAGCCCTATCCCTGCAACTAATGAAAAACTGTTTTTT. This sequence encodes CASSPIPATNEKLFF.

In its sample, this clone is medium-sized (0.01 to 0.1%). Other DNA variants within this sample encode the same CDR3. This CDR3 is CASSQGGYEQYF. The CDR3 region has the DNA TGTGCCAGCAGCCAAGGTGGTTACGAGCAGTACTTC. The rearrangement links TRBV14 to TRBJ2-7, with D unclear. The germline V gene encodes CDR1 SGHDN and CDR2 FVKESK. The CDR3 has 12 amino acids. The V end was cut by 1 base, the J end by 4 bases, with 5 bases between. The full variable domain, rest sourced from reference TRBV14 and TRBJ2-7, is EAGVTQFPSHSVIEKGQTVTLRCDPISGHDNLYWYRRVMGKEIKFLLHFVKESKQDESGMPNNRFLAERTGGTYSTLKVQPAELEDSGVYFCASSQGGYEQYFGPGTRLTVT.

This clone was counted between two and nine times. Because it lacks the conserved phenylalanine or tryptophan at the end, this CDR3 is likely a read error. Because the CDR3's place on the DNA is in doubt, the DNA is left out and the CDR3 is given as listed by TCRdb. This sequence joins TRBV28 and TRBJ1-4; the D call in the table, TRBD1, was not verified against the DNA. The CDR3 is 15 amino acids in total, end residues counted. Germline values: CDR1 MDHEN, CDR2 SYDVKM. CDR3 loop: CASSTGQSTNEKLFS.